Below, 16 T cell receptor beta chains from the same sample are listed, as sequenced in a study of blood T cell repertoires in COVID-19. Libraries were prepared by immunoSEQ multiplex PCR; TCRdb keeps only in-frame clonotypes and omits some of them. This table holds more than 300,000 clones, more than 70% found once. The sample was PBMCs or T cells enriched from blood (not recorded which). Every receptor here comes from a woman younger than 30 who had recovered from COVID-19.

This clone showed up just once. The genes are TRBV10-3 and TRBJ1-1; TRBD1 matches 9 bases. CDR1 is ENHRY and CDR2 is SYGVKD in the germline V gene. V lost 4 bases and J lost 3; bases outside the gene matches: 6. The CDR3 contains 15 residues. The CDR3 spells CAISGGTGRDTEAFF. The CDR3 DNA reads as TGTGCCATCAGTGGGGGGACAGGGCGGGACACTGAAGCTTTCTTT.

This chain links TRBV6-4 with TRBJ2-7; 8 bases are a match to TRBD1. From germline, CDR1 is MRHNA and CDR2 SNTAGT. The junction had 9 bases not matched to a gene; V was cut back by 6 bases and J by 2 bases. The CDR3 contains 15 residues. CDR3 in DNA: TGTGCCAGCAGGACCGGACAGGGTCGGCCCTACGAGCAGTACTTC. Translating it yields CASRTGQGRPYEQYF.

The genes are TRBV28 and TRBJ1-3; D gene uncertain. Germline V gene lookup returns CDR1 MDHEN and CDR2 SYDVKM. Trimming left V 5 bases short and J 0 bases short, with 5 bases between. This CDR3 region has 13 residues. CDR3: CASSRSSGNTIYF. The CDR3 DNA reads TGTGCCAGCAGTCGCAGCTCTGGAAACACCATATATTTT. Complete variable domain (other parts from reference TRBV28 and TRBJ1-3): DVKVTQSSRYLVKRTGEKVFLECVQDMDHENMFWYRQDPGLGLRLIYFSYDVKMKEKGDIPEGYSVSREKKERFSLILESASTNQTSMYLCASSRSSGNTIYFGEGSWLTVV.

The V call is TRBV7-9, the J call TRBJ1-2; TRBD1 aligns across 10 bases. Trimming at V came to 4 bases and at J to 4 bases, leaving 9 bases not matched to a gene. Germline CDR1 and CDR2: SEHNR and FQNEAQ (reference sequence). The CDR3 spans 16 residues. Here the CDR3 reads CASSSSTGGVIYGYTF. The CDR3 DNA is TGTGCCAGCAGCTCGTCGACAGGGGGCGTAATCTATGGCTACACCTTC.

This clone was detected only a few times. This chain joins TRBV14 and TRBJ2-7, with TRBD2 identical over 7 bases. CDR1 and CDR2 from the germline V gene are SGHDN and FVKESK. The CDR3 sequence is 12 residues long. Germline trimming cut 3 bases from V and 7 bases from J; bases unmatched to any gene: 3. CDR3 loop: CASSQGGIEQYF. CDR3 DNA: TGTGCCAGCAGCCAGGGAGGGATTGAGCAGTACTTC.

There are many counts of this clone. The chain uses TRBV6-4 and TRBJ2-3; 10 bases are a match to TRBD1. J lost 5 bases, V lost 3 bases, and 11 bases had no gene match. CDR3 length equals 17 residues. From germline, CDR1 is MRHNA and CDR2 SNTAGT. The CDR3 DNA reads as TGTGCCAGCAGTGAAAAGGGGGACAGGGGAGGCGGAGATACGCAGTATTTT. Translation: CASSEKGDRGGGDTQYF.

The chain is built from TRBV5-4 and TRBJ1-2; perhaps TRBD1 as D (5 bases). CDR1 is SGHNT and CDR2 is YYREEE in the germline V gene (reference sequence). The germline V and J ends were trimmed by 3 bases and 4 bases, with 16 bases remaining between them. CDR3 length equals 15 residues. The CDR3 DNA reads as TGTGCCAGCAGCTCCTCGGTACAGGCCGGCTATGGCTACACCTTC. Translation gives CASSSSVQAGYGYTF. Full variable domain (missing parts from reference TRBV5-4 and TRBJ1-2): ETGVTQSPTHLIKTRGQQVTLRCSSQSGHNTVSWYQQALGQGPQFIFQYYREEENGRGNFPPRFSGLQFPNYSSELNVNALELDDSALYLCASSSSVQAGYGYTFGSGTRLTVV.

The chain has TRBV4-2 and TRBJ1-2; TRBD1 aligns across 12 bases. The CDR3 loop spans 15 amino acids. CDR1 and CDR2 (germline): LGHNA, YNFKEQ. V shed 3 bases, J shed 6 bases, and the junction held 5 bases outside the gene matches. CDR3 in DNA: TGTGCCAGCAGCCAGAGGGGACAGGGGGCGGATGGCTACACCTTC. Encoded protein: CASSQRGQGADGYTF.

In this sample, this clone turned up a few times. The chain joins TRBV5-1 to TRBJ1-2, with D possibly matching TRBD1 (5 bases). V lost 2 bases and J 7 bases, leaving 12 bases between the germline ends. The germline V gene has CDR1 SGHRS and CDR2 YFSETQ. The CDR3 extends over 13 amino acids. CDR3 residues: CASSLGGVGGYTF. CDR3 DNA sequence: TGCGCCAGCAGCTTAGGAGGGGTAGGTGGCTACACCTTC.

The chain employs TRBV18 and TRBJ2-1; TRBD2 might be the D (7 bases). The CDR3 covers 17 residues. Germline values: CDR1 KGHSH, CDR2 LQKENI. V was cut by 0 bases and J by 7 bases, with 19 bases left in between. The CDR3 region has the DNA TGTGCCAGCTCACCACCCTCCTACGGGGGGCCGAGGAATGAGCAGTTCTTC. Translation gives CASSPPSYGGPRNEQFF.

The rearrangement joins TRBV19 to TRBJ2-1; 11 positions match TRBD1. The length of the CDR3 is 16 residues. Germline CDR1 LNHDA, CDR2 SQIVND (reference sequence). The junction had 14 bases not matched to a gene; V was cut back by 7 bases and J by 9 bases. CDR3 loop: CASNAAGTGGYGEQFF. CDR3 bases: TGTGCCAGTAACGCCGCCGGGACAGGGGGGTATGGTGAGCAGTTCTTC.

The chain recombines TRBV30 with TRBJ2-5; weak D call: TRBD1 (6 bases). The length of the CDR3 is 12 residues. Germline assignment: CDR1 GTSNPN and CDR2 SVGIG (reference sequence). V was shortened by 4 bases and J by 3 bases, with 9 bases between the two germline ends. CDR3 region: CAWTPGEETQYF. The CDR3 coding sequence is TGTGCCTGGACCCCAGGGGAAGAGACCCAGTACTTC. Supplemented by reference TRBV30 and TRBJ2-5, the full variable domain reads SQTIHQWPATLVQPVGSPLSLECTVEGTSNPNLYWYRQAAGRGLQLLFYSVGIGQISSEVPQNLSASRPQDRQFILSSKKLLLSDSGFYLCAWTPGEETQYFGPGTRLLVL.

This rearrangement joins TRBV6-5 to TRBJ1-1, with D possibly matching TRBD1 (5 bases). There are 14 residues in the CDR3. V gave up 7 bases and J gave up 0 bases, with 12 bases separating them. Germline assignment: CDR1 MNHEY and CDR2 SVGAGI. The CDR3 DNA reads TGTGCCAGCATGTTCGACAGATTGAACACTGAAGCTTTCTTT. It specifies CASMFDRLNTEAFF.

The chain joins TRBV2 to TRBJ2-7; the D gene is possibly TRBD1 (6 bases). The CDR3 has 10 amino acids. Trimming took 3 bases from V and 9 from J, leaving 6 bases between them. Germline CDR1 is SNHLY and CDR2 is FYNNEI. The CDR3 DNA follows: TGTGCCAGCAGTGAGACAGGGCAGTACTTC. The encoded protein is CASSETGQYF.

This clone was seen a few times. V and J are TRBV30 and TRBJ1-1, with D hard to call. This CDR3 spans 11 amino acids. Germline CDR1 is GTSNPN and CDR2 is SVGIG (reference sequence). The germline V and J ends were trimmed by 4 bases and 1 base, with 4 bases remaining between them. DNA for the CDR3: TGTGCCTGGAACGGGAACACTGAAGCTTTCTTT. It codes for CAWNGNTEAFF. Drawing the rest from reference TRBV30 and TRBJ1-1, the complete variable domain is SQTIHQWPATLVQPVGSPLSLECTVEGTSNPNLYWYRQAAGRGLQLLFYSVGIGQISSEVPQNLSASRPQDRQFILSSKKLLLSDSGFYLCAWNGNTEAFFGQGTRLTVV.

The genes are TRBV9 and TRBJ2-6; 9 bases map to TRBD2. This CDR3 is 15 amino acids long. V shed 4 bases, J shed 4 bases, and the junction held 3 bases outside the gene matches. Germline CDR1 is SGDLS and CDR2 is YYNGEE. Here the CDR3 reads CASSSSGRGANVLTF. CDR3 DNA: TGTGCCAGCAGCTCCAGCGGGAGGGGGGCCAACGTCCTGACTTTC.